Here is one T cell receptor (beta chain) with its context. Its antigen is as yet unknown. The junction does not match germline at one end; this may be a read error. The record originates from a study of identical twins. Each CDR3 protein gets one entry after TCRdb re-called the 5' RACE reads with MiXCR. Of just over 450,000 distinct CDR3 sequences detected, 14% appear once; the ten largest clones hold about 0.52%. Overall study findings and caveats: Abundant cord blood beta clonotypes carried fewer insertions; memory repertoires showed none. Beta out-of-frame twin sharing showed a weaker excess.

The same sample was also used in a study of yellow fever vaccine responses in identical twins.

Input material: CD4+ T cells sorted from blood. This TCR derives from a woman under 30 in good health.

CDR3 coding DNA: TGTGCCAGCAGCTTAGCCCTCGGGGGGGCCTCCAACGAGCAGTACTTC. Its translation is CASSLALGGASNEQYF. V usage is TRBV7-6 and J usage is TRBJ2-7; TRBD2 aligns across 8 bases. Per the germline V gene, CDR1 is SGHVS and CDR2 is FNYEAQ. The CDR3 extends over 16 amino acids. The complete variable domain, with remaining parts taken from reference TRBV7-6 and TRBJ2-7, reads GAGVSQSPRYKVTKRGQDVALRCDPISGHVSLYWYRQALGQGPEFLTYFNYEAQQDKSGLPNDRFSAERPEGSISTLTIQRTEQRDSAMYRCASSLALGGASNEQYFGPGTRLTVT.